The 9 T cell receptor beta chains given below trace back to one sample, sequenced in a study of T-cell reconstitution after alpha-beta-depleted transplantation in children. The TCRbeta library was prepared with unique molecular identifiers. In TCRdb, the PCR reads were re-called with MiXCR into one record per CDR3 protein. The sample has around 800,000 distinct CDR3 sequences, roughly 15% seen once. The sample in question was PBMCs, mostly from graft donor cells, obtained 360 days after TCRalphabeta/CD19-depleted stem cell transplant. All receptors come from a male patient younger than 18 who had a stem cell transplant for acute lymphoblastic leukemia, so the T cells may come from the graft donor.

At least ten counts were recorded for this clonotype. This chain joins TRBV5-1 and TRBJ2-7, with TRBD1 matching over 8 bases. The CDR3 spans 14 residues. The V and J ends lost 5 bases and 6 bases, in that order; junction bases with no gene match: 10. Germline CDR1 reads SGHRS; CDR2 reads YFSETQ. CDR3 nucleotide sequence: TGCGCCAGCAGTTGGACAGGGTATCGGTCCGAGCAGTACTTC. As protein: CASSWTGYRSEQYF.

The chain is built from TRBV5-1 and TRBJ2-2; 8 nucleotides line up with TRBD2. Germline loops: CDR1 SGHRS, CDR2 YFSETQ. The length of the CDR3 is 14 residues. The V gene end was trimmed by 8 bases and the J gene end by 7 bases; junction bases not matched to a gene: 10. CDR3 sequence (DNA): TGCGCCAGTAAAGCGGGAGAGACTAGCGGGGAGCTGTTTTTT. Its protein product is CASKAGETSGELFF.

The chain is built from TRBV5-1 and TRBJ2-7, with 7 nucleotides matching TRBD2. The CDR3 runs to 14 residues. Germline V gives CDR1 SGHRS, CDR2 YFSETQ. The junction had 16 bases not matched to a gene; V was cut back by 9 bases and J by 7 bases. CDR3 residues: CATRGSSGALEQYF. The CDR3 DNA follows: TGCGCCACCCGAGGGTCTAGCGGAGCCCTTGAGCAGTACTTC.

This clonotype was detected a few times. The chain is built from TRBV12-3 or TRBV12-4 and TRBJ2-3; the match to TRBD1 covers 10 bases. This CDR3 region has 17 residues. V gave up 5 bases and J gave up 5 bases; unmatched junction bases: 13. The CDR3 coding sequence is TGTGCCAGCAGTCGCGACACCGGGACAGGGGAGGGAGATACGCAGTATTTT. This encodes CASSRDTGTGEGDTQYF.

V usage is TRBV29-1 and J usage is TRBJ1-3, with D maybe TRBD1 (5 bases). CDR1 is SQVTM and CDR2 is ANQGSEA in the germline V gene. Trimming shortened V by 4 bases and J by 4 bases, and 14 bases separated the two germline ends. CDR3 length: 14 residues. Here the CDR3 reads CSVGPGGWGNTIYF. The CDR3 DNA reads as TGCAGCGTTGGGCCGGGGGGATGGGGAAACACCATATATTTT.

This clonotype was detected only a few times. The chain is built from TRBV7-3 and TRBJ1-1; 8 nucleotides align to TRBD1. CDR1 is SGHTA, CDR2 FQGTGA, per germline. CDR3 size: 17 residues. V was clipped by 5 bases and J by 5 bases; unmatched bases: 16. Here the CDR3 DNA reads TGTGCCAGCAGCCTCGGGACAGGAGGAATGATCGGGACTGAAGCTTTCTTT. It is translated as CASSLGTGGMIGTEAFF.

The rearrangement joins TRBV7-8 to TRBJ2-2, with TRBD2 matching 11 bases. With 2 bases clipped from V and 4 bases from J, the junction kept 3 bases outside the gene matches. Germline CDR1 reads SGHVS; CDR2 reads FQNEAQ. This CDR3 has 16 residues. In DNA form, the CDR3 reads TGTGCCAGCAGCTTATGGGGACTAGCGGTCACCGGGGAGCTGTTTTTT. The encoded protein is CASSLWGLAVTGELFF.

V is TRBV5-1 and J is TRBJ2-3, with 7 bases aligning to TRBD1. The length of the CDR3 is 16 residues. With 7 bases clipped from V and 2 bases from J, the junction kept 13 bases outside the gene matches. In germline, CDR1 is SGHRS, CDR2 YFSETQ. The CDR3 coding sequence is TGCGCCAGCTGTTCCGGGACAGCCTCTTTCACAGATACGCAGTATTTT. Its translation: CASCSGTASFTDTQYF.

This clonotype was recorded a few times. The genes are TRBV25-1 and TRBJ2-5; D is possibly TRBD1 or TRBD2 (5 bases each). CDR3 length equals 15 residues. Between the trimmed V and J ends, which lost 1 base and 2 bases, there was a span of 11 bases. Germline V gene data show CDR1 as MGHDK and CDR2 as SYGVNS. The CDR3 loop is CASSEWGRGQETQYF. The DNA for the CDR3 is TGTGCCAGCAGTGAATGGGGACGGGGACAAGAGACCCAGTACTTC.